The 3 T cell receptor beta chains given below trace back to one sample, sequenced in a study of monozygotic twins with inflammatory bowel disease. No DNA is given; TCRdb re-called the 5' RACE reads and lists each CDR3 protein once. The sample spans over 200,000 distinct CDR3 sequences; the ten largest clones claim roughly 7.1%. Sequencing used blood. These receptors were taken from a human donor with ulcerative colitis or Crohn's disease, or a healthy co-twin of an affected twin (not recorded which).

V is TRBV7-8 and J is TRBJ2-6. The length of the CDR3 is 15 residues. Germline V gives CDR1 SGHVS, CDR2 FQNEAQ. The CDR3 reads CASSLYDSGANVLTF.

This CDR3 is CASSYSSAGPNTGELFF. V gene TRBV6-5 combines with J gene TRBJ2-2; TCRdb gives TRBD2 as the D gene, but with no DNA this cannot be confirmed. The CDR3 extends over 17 amino acids. Germline CDR1 reads MNHEY; CDR2 reads SVGAGI.

The chain recombines TRBV7-2 with TRBJ2-3. Germline V gene sequence: CDR1 SGHTA, CDR2 FQGNSA. This CDR3 region has 13 residues. This chain's CDR3 is CASSFQRPDTQYF.